This is a list of T cell receptor beta chains from one sample in a study of regulatory dendritic cells for organ transplantation. TCRdb's table, derived via immunoSEQ multiplex PCR, lists solely in-frame clones and lacks some. The sample yields some 35,000 clones, 75% to 95% seen once. The sample consisted of naive CD8+ T cells from blood. The receptors were sampled from a human donor in good health. The CDR3 runs from the conserved cysteine through the conserved F or W. D genes are given only for firm matches. Rows may omit the clone size; those that give it use once, few, many or a size class.

J gene | clone size | V gene | D gene | CDR3 DNA | CDR3 protein
TRBJ1-5 | . | TRBV6-5 | . | TGTGCCAGCAGTTACTCGGCGGAATACAATCAGCCCCAGCATTTT | CASSYSAEYNQPQHF
TRBJ2-3 | . | TRBV5-1 | TRBD1 | TGCGCCAGCAGTTACCGGGACAGTTCCACAGATACGCAGTATTTT | CASSYRDSSTDTQYF
TRBJ2-7 | . | TRBV11-1 | . | TGTGCCAGCAGCTCGAACAGCGCAGAGCAGTACTTC | CASSSNSAEQYF
TRBJ2-5 | . | TRBV2 | TRBD1 | TGTGCCAGCAGGGCCCGGGACAGGGGAGAGACCCAGTACTTC | CASRARDRGETQYF
TRBJ2-7 | . | TRBV7-9 | . | TGTGCCAGCAGCCCCAGTGAGGCACCGTACTACGAGCAGTACTTC | CASSPSEAPYYEQYF
TRBJ2-3 | . | TRBV4-3 | . | TGCGCCAGCAGCCAAGTATACGCAGCTAGCACAGATACGCAGTATTTT | CASSQVYAASTDTQYF
TRBJ2-6 | . | TRBV15 | . | TGTGCCACCATCAAGGACGGGCTTAGCTCTGGGGCCAACGTCCTGACTTTC | CATIKDGLSSGANVLTF
TRBJ2-7 | . | TRBV5-4 | . | TGTGCCAGCAGCTTGGCAGGGGATAGCTACGAGCAGTACTTC | CASSLAGDSYEQYF
TRBJ1-4 | . | TRBV6-5 | TRBD1 | TGTGCCAGCAGCTCGGGACAGGGAAATGAAAAACTGTTTTTT | CASSSGQGNEKLFF
TRBJ1-1 | . | TRBV5-5 | TRBD1 | TGTGCCAGCAGCTTGGACAGGGGCGGCACTGAAGCTTTCTTT | CASSLDRGGTEAFF
TRBJ1-4 | . | TRBV9 | TRBD1 | TGTGCCAGCAGCCCTCGGACAGGGGGCGAGGTTGAAAAACTGTTTTTT | CASSPRTGGEVEKLFF
TRBJ2-7 | . | TRBV5-4 | . | TGTGCCAGCAGCTTGGGACGTCGCTACGAGCAGTACTTC | CASSLGRRYEQYF
TRBJ1-1 | . | TRBV4-1 | . | TGCGCCAGCAGGCAGGGAACTGAAGCTTTCTTT | CASRQGTEAFF
TRBJ1-6 | . | TRBV13 | . | TGTGCCAGCGGGGACACAACGACGAATTCACCCCTCCACTTT | CASGDTTTNSPLHF
TRBJ2-5 | . | TRBV19 | . | TGTGCCAGTAGCAGCGACCTAGAGGACAAAGAGACCCAGTACTTC | CASSSDLEDKETQYF
TRBJ2-6 | . | TRBV16 | . | TGTGCCAGCAGCCAGCCAGGGGCGCACTCTGGGGCCAACGTCCTGACTTTC | CASSQPGAHSGANVLTF
TRBJ2-7 | . | TRBV27 | . | TGTGCCAGCAGTCCAACCCGGACTCTATCCTACGAGCAGTACTTC | CASSPTRTLSYEQYF
TRBJ2-1 | . | TRBV4-2 | TRBD2 | TGTGCCAGCAGCCAAGAGGGGGGGAGCCCTGTGGATGAGCAGTTCTTC | CASSQEGGSPVDEQFF
TRBJ2-7 | . | TRBV11-2 | TRBD1 | TGTGCCAGCAGCAGGACAGGGGGGTACGAGCAGTACTTC | CASSRTGGYEQYF
TRBJ1-2 | . | TRBV28 | TRBD1 | TGTGCCAGCAGTTTGGGACAGGGGGCCGATGGCTACACCTTC | CASSLGQGADGYTF
TRBJ2-3 | . | TRBV2 | TRBD1 | TGTGCCAGCAGGGCGGGACAGGGACTAGATACGCAGTATTTT | CASRAGQGLDTQYF
TRBJ2-1 | . | TRBV27 | TRBD2 | TGTGCCAGCAGGGCCGGGGGGGCACTTGATGAGCAGTTCTTC | CASRAGGALDEQFF
TRBJ1-3 | . | TRBV10-3 | . | TGTGCCATCAGTGGGTTGCTCGATTTTCCGGACACCATATATTTT | CAISGLLDFPDTIYF
TRBJ1-2 | . | TRBV9 | . | TGTGCCAGCAGCGCGGCAACCGTTTGGGGCTACACCTTC | CASSAATVWGYTF
TRBJ2-7 | few | TRBV6-5 | . | TGTGCCAGCAGTTCGACTAGCTCCTACGAGCAGTACTTC | CASSSTSSYEQYF
TRBJ2-7 | . | TRBV27 | . | TGTGCCAGCAGTTTATCTCTAGCTGGAGAGCAGTACTTC | CASSLSLAGEQYF
TRBJ1-2 | . | TRBV6-5 | . | TGTGCCAGCAGTTATGTCCAGGGGAACTATGGCTACACCTTC | CASSYVQGNYGYTF
TRBJ1-2 | . | TRBV21-1 | . | TGTGCCAGCAGTATATTGTTCCTTTCACCTCCGCGCGGCTACACCTTC | CASSILFLSPPRGYTF
TRBJ1-1 | . | TRBV11-2 | . | TGTGCCAGCAGCTTAGCTCTACTTGAAGCTTTCTTT | CASSLALLEAFF
TRBJ1-2 | . | TRBV9 | . | TGTGCCAGCAGCCCACGGAAGGCCTCCTATGGCTACACCTTC | CASSPRKASYGYTF
TRBJ2-7 | . | TRBV5-4 | . | TGTGCCAGCAGCCTTATATCAGATCCAGTCGGCGAGCAGTACTTC | CASSLISDPVGEQYF
TRBJ1-2 | . | TRBV4-3 | . | TGCGCCAGCAGCCAAGGAGAGGGGCTGGCTAACTATGGCTACACCTTC | CASSQGEGLANYGYTF
TRBJ2-7 | . | TRBV4-2 | . | TGTGCCAGCAGCCACGGGGGGCGCGCCGAGCAGTACTTC | CASSHGGRAEQYF
TRBJ2-7 | . | TRBV7-9 | . | TGTGCCAGCAGCTCTACAGGGCTCGAGCAGTACTTC | CASSSTGLEQYF
TRBJ1-5 | . | TRBV13 | TRBD1 | TGTGCCAGCAGTTCCGGACAGGAATATAATCAGCCCCAGCATTTT | CASSSGQEYNQPQHF
TRBJ1-2 | once | TRBV6-5 | TRBD1 | TGTGCCAGCAGTTACTCATGGGACAGCTATGGCTACACCTTC | CASSYSWDSYGYTF
TRBJ1-1 | few | TRBV6-5 | . | TGTGCCAGCAGTTACTACGGGGCCCCTGAAGCTTTCTTT | CASSYYGAPEAFF